This T cell receptor (beta chain) was sequenced for a study of blood T cell repertoires in COVID-19. The table lists this clone with a few counts. The CDR3 extends over 15 amino acids. Germline V gives CDR1 SNHLY, CDR2 FYNNEI. V was trimmed by 4 bases and J by 7 bases, leaving 17 bases between them. TCRdb's table, derived via immunoSEQ multiplex PCR, lists solely in-frame clones and lacks some. This table holds some 90,000 clones, about 89% found once. This TCR was recovered from a man between 50 and 59 years old with acute or convalescent COVID-19. The V call is TRBV2, the J call TRBJ1-5; tentatively, D is TRBD1 (6 bases). Sequencing was performed on peripheral blood. As DNA, the CDR3 is TGTGCCAGCAGTGTTTGGGGCAGGGGTGGCCAGCCCCAGCATTTT. Translation gives CASSVWGRGGQPQHF.